A selection of T cell receptor beta chains follows, all from one sample in a study of blood T cell repertoires in COVID-19. The assay was immunoSEQ multiplex PCR, and TCRdb's table has in-frame clones only and misses some. The sample shows about 210,000 clones, 70% to 85% of them seen only once. Sequencing input: peripheral blood. Receptors originate from a woman aged 80 or older with COVID-19, enrolled during active disease. CDR3s include the opening cysteine and the closing phenylalanine or tryptophan. A D gene is named only where the DNA matches it firmly. Some rows mark clone size as missing; the rest say once, few, many or name a class of expanded clone.

.,TRBV7-3,TRBJ2-3,.,TGTGCCAGCAGCTCCAGTTCGACAGATACGCAGTATTTT,CASSSSSTDTQYF
once,TRBV7-9,TRBJ1-1,.,TGTGCCAGCAGCTTTACAGGCGGGGGCACTGAAGCTTTCTTT,CASSFTGGGTEAFF
.,TRBV19,TRBJ1-1,.,TGTGCCAGTTCATATGGGCGGGTAAACACTGAAGCTTTCTTT,CASSYGRVNTEAFF
.,TRBV9,TRBJ1-2,TRBD1,TGTGCCAGCAGCGTAACTGAGACAGGGGTCAGCTACACCTTC,CASSVTETGVSYTF
.,TRBV7-9,TRBJ1-1,.,TGTGCCACTGGTGGGCAAGGACAGCTCTTAAACACTGAAGCTTTCTTT,CATGGQGQLLNTEAFF
.,TRBV11-2,TRBJ2-3,TRBD1,TGTGCCAGCAGCTTAGAGATGAGACAGGGGGCAGGTGATACGCAGTATTTT,CASSLEMRQGAGDTQYF
few,TRBV18,TRBJ1-1,.,TGTGCCAGCTCGCCCCAGGGCGCGAACACTGAAGCTTTCTTT,CASSPQGANTEAFF
.,TRBV19,TRBJ1-1,.,TGTGCCAGTAGGAGGAAGAACACTGAAGCTTTCTTT,CASRRKNTEAFF
.,TRBV19,TRBJ1-2,TRBD1,TGTGCCAGTAGAAGGGGACAGGGTGGTGGCTACACCTTC,CASRRGQGGGYTF
.,TRBV5-4,TRBJ2-3,.,TGTGCCAGCAGCTTGGAACTAGTTAGCACAGATACGCAGTATTTT,CASSLELVSTDTQYF
.,TRBV19,TRBJ2-3,TRBD1,TGTGCCAGTAGAGGGGGCCCCACTAGCACAGATACGCAGTATTTT,CASRGGPTSTDTQYF
.,TRBV5-5,TRBJ1-1,.,TGTGCCAGCAGCTTACTTGGCACTGAAGCTTTCTTT,CASSLLGTEAFF
.,TRBV5-4,TRBJ2-5,TRBD1,TGTGCCAGCAGCTCACGGACAGGGCAAGAGACCCAGTACTTC,CASSSRTGQETQYF
.,TRBV19,TRBJ2-1,TRBD2,TGTGCCAGTAAAGAGACTAGCGGGAGCTACAATGAGCAGTTCTTC,CASKETSGSYNEQFF
.,TRBV5-5,TRBJ1-6,.,TGTGCCAGCAGCACGATAGACAGTACCAAGAATTCACCCCTCCACTTT,CASSTIDSTKNSPLHF
.,TRBV6-5,TRBJ1-3,.,TGTGCCAGCAGCCACCCGACAGGCGGGAACACCATATATTTT,CASSHPTGGNTIYF
.,TRBV9,TRBJ2-4,.,TGTGCCAGCAGCGTAGCCGCCTCGGGCATTCAGTACTTC,CASSVAASGIQYF
.,TRBV5-4,TRBJ2-7,TRBD2,TGTGCCAGCAGCCCCACCGGTGCTAGCGGGAGGGCCTACGAGCAGTACTTC,CASSPTGASGRAYEQYF
.,TRBV3-1/TRBV3-2,TRBJ2-2,.,TGTGCCAGCAGCGGTAGCTGGGAGCTGTTTTTT,CASSGSWELFF
.,TRBV27,TRBJ2-3,TRBD2,TGTGCCAGCAGTCGGACTAGCGCCTTGGAAGATACGCAGTATTTT,CASSRTSALEDTQYF
.,TRBV2,TRBJ2-4,.,TGTGCCAGCAGTGGGGACACCGACATTCAGTACTTC,CASSGDTDIQYF
.,TRBV27,TRBJ2-5,.,TGTGCCAGCAGTCCCCTCGGGGGGCGGCAAGAGACCCAGTACTTC,CASSPLGGRQETQYF
.,TRBV28,TRBJ1-6,.,TGTGCCAGCAGTTTGTCCCGCGGCAATTCACCCCTCCACTTT,CASSLSRGNSPLHF
.,TRBV5-1,TRBJ2-7,TRBD2,TGCGCCAGCAGCTTGGTCGGGGGACGGGGAGGGGAGCAGTACTTC,CASSLVGGRGGEQYF
.,TRBV7-9,TRBJ2-7,TRBD1,TGTGCCAGCAGCATGACAGGGGGCCCCTACGAGCAGTACTTC,CASSMTGGPYEQYF
few,TRBV3-1/TRBV3-2,TRBJ1-1,TRBD1,TGTGCCAGCAGCCAACAGGGGGGGAACACTGAAGCTTTCTTT,CASSQQGGNTEAFF
.,TRBV4-1,TRBJ1-6,.,TGCGCCAGCAGCCAAGAAGGAATGGACTTCTCCTATAATTCACCCCTCCACTTT,CASSQEGMDFSYNSPLHF
.,TRBV7-2,TRBJ1-6,TRBD1,TGTGCCAGCAGCTCTCCGGGACAGGGGGATAATTCACCCCTCCACTTT,CASSSPGQGDNSPLHF
once,TRBV6-5,TRBJ1-4,TRBD1,TGTGCCAGCTGCGACAGGGGGCGGAATAATGAAAAACTGTTTTTT,CASCDRGRNNEKLFF
.,TRBV10-3,TRBJ2-2,.,TGTGCCATCAGTGAGTTCGGACTTTACACCGGGGAGCTGTTTTTT,CAISEFGLYTGELFF
few,TRBV29-1,TRBJ1-2,TRBD1,TGCAGCGTTGAAGTACAGGGGCCCTATGGCTACACCTTC,CSVEVQGPYGYTF
.,TRBV6-1,TRBJ2-7,TRBD1,TGTGCCAGCAGTGAACCAGGGGGCACCTACGAGCAGTACTTC,CASSEPGGTYEQYF
.,TRBV3-1/TRBV3-2,TRBJ2-1,TRBD2,TGTGCCAGCAGCCGGGGGGGTGGGTCCTACAATGAGCAGTTCTTC,CASSRGGGSYNEQFF
.,TRBV5-4,TRBJ2-5,.,TGTGCCAGCGGATACGGGACACAAGAGACCCAGTACTTC,CASGYGTQETQYF
few,TRBV28,TRBJ1-2,.,TGTGCCAGCAGTTTAAACGGAGCTAACTATGGCTACACCTTC,CASSLNGANYGYTF
few,TRBV3-1/TRBV3-2,TRBJ2-2,.,TGTGCCAGCAGACAGAACACCGGGGAGCTGTTTTTT,CASRQNTGELFF
few,TRBV28,TRBJ2-7,.,TGTGCCAGCAGTTTCGCGGAGCGCGGGGAGTACTTC,CASSFAERGEYF
.,TRBV27,TRBJ1-1,.,TGTGCCAGCAGTTTAGACAGGTACATGAACACTGAAGCTTTCTTT,CASSLDRYMNTEAFF
.,TRBV19,TRBJ1-1,TRBD1,TGTGCCAGTAGCCTACAGGGGGTAATCGCTGAAGCTTTCTTT,CASSLQGVIAEAFF
.,TRBV2,TRBJ2-3,.,TGTGCCAGCAGCGGACAGCACACAGATACGCAGTATTTT,CASSGQHTDTQYF
.,TRBV29-1,TRBJ1-2,.,TGCAGCGTTCACAGGGAGCCGGTGTTATCTCACACGCTCCCGAGGGGAGACTTC,CSVHREPVLSHTLPRGDF
.,TRBV5-4,TRBJ1-1,TRBD1,TGTGCCAGCAGCCCAGGGGGACAACGTGGCGCTGAAGCTTTCTTT,CASSPGGQRGAEAFF
.,TRBV18,TRBJ1-6,.,TGTGCCAGCTCACCACCGGGGGGACCGGGGAATTCACCCCTCCACTTT,CASSPPGGPGNSPLHF
.,TRBV5-4,TRBJ2-7,.,TGTGCCAGCAGCGAGGGGGGGGGACCTTCCTACGAGCAGTACTTC,CASSEGGGPSYEQYF
.,TRBV4-2,TRBJ2-1,.,TGTGCCAGCAGCCAAGATTCGGGTCGCTTGGGTGAGCAGTTCTTC,CASSQDSGRLGEQFF
.,TRBV19,TRBJ1-1,.,TGTGCCAGTAATAAACCCGGGATGAGGACTGAAGCTTTCTTT,CASNKPGMRTEAFF
few,TRBV5-1,TRBJ1-2,TRBD1,TGCGCCAGCAGCCCGGGACAGGGGGCATCTAACTATGGCTACACCTTC,CASSPGQGASNYGYTF
.,TRBV24-1,TRBJ1-1,.,TGTGCCACCAGTGACACTCTCACAGGGAAAGCTTTCTTT,CATSDTLTGKAFF
.,TRBV5-4,TRBJ2-7,TRBD2,TGTGCCAGCAGACCCACTAGCGGACACTCCTACGAGCAGTACTTC,CASRPTSGHSYEQYF
.,TRBV5-1,TRBJ2-7,TRBD1,TGCGCCAGCAGCTTGGGCGGGACAGGGAACTACGAGCAGTACTTC,CASSLGGTGNYEQYF
.,TRBV19,TRBJ1-5,.,TGTGCCAGTCACGGGGGGGGCGGCAATCAGCCCCAGCATTTT,CASHGGGGNQPQHF
.,TRBV5-4,TRBJ1-1,.,TGTGCCAGCAGCCAAATAGCCGGGGACACTGAAGCTTTCTTT,CASSQIAGDTEAFF